These T cell receptor beta chains were read from a single sample in a study of T cells in Graves' hyperthyroidism and ophthalmopathy. One entry per CDR3 protein, called by TCRdb with MiXCR from the multiplex PCR reads. This table holds 330,000 or so distinct CDR3 sequences, 18% found once. The sequenced sample consisted of blood. These receptors all come from a middle-aged woman with Graves' ophthalmopathy. The CDR3 runs from the conserved cysteine through the conserved F or W. D genes are given only for firm matches. Clone size is given for some rows only: seen once, a few or many times, or a class if the clone is expanded.

clone_size	v_call	j_call	d_call	cdr3_nt	cdr3_aa
many	TRBV29-1	TRBJ2-7	TRBD2	TGCAGCGTTGGGCGAGCGGGAGATGTCCTCAACGAGCAGTACTTC	CSVGRAGDVLNEQYF
many	TRBV12-3/TRBV12-4	TRBJ2-7	TRBD1	TGTGCCAGCAGCCCGAGGGGACAGACACCGCTCTACGAGCAGTACTTC	CASSPRGQTPLYEQYF
many	TRBV30	TRBJ2-7	NA	TGTGCCTGGCAGGGAAGCTCCTACGAGCAGTACTTC	CAWQGSSYEQYF
NA	TRBV11-3	TRBJ1-1	NA	TGTGCCAGCAGCTCCGGGACAAATGAAGCTTTCTTT	CASSSGTNEAFF
many	TRBV27	TRBJ2-2	NA	TGTGCCAGCAGTTCTTGGCGGGACAAGAACACCGGGGAGCTGTTTTTT	CASSSWRDKNTGELFF
many	TRBV2	TRBJ2-5	NA	TGTGCCAGCAGTCAAGAGAGAGGGGAAGAGACCCAGTACTTC	CASSQERGEETQYF
many	TRBV12-3/TRBV12-4	TRBJ1-1	NA	TGTGCCAGCAGTTTAGCAAGGAACACTGAAGCTTTCTTT	CASSLARNTEAFF
many	TRBV20-1	TRBJ2-7	NA	TGCAGTGCTAGAGTCGGGGTGGCCTACGAGCAGTACTTC	CSARVGVAYEQYF
many	TRBV7-9	TRBJ2-7	NA	TGTGCCAACAGCGCAACAAGTATCTCCTACGAGCAGTACTTC	CANSATSISYEQYF
many	TRBV6-9	TRBJ2-2	NA	TGTGCCAGCAGGCCACGGACAGCCACTCTCGGAACCGGGGAGCTGTTTTTT	CASRPRTATLGTGELFF
once	TRBV9	TRBJ2-2	TRBD2	TGTGCCAGCAGCGTCGGGACTAGCGGGAACTGGTACACCGGGGAGCTGTCTTTT	CASSVGTSGNWYTGELSF
many	TRBV10-1	TRBJ2-5	NA	TGCGCCAGCAGTGAATTATGGAGTAGGGAGACCCAGTACTTC	CASSELWSRETQYF
many	TRBV12-3/TRBV12-4	TRBJ1-1	TRBD1	TGTGCCAGCAGTATTACAGGGGCAGCTTTCTTT	CASSITGAAFF
NA	TRBV18	TRBJ1-1	NA	TGTGCCAGCTCATCCTCCGGGCCATCCCACACTGAAGCTTTCTTT	CASSSSGPSHTEAFF
many	TRBV6-1	TRBJ2-7	NA	TGTGCCAGCAGCGACTTGTACGAGCAGTACTTC	CASSDLYEQYF
many	TRBV30	TRBJ1-5	NA	TGTGCCTGGAGTGTAGGGAACCGGGCTCAGCATTTT	CAWSVGNRAQHF
NA	TRBV11-2	TRBJ2-7	NA	TGTGCCAGCACCCTGGGCCGGTGGGCAGGGGGGGCCTACGAGCAGTACTTC	CASTLGRWAGGAYEQYF
many	TRBV29-1	TRBJ1-2	NA	TGCAGCGTCGACCAACAGGGAGGCGGTAACTATGGCTACACCTTC	CSVDQQGGGNYGYTF
NA	TRBV7-8	TRBJ2-6	TRBD2	TGTGCCAGCAGGTTCAGCGGGGTAGACCTCTCTGGGGCCAACGTCCCGACTTTC	CASRFSGVDLSGANVPTF
many	TRBV2	TRBJ1-3	NA	TGTGCCAGCAGTGTAGGGACTCAAGGACCGGGAAACACCATATATTTT	CASSVGTQGPGNTIYF
few	TRBV6-5	TRBJ1-2	NA	TGTGCCAGCAGTTATGAGGGGAGGTATGGCTACACCTTC	CASSYEGRYGYTF
few	TRBV27	TRBJ2-4	TRBD1	TGTGCCAGCAGTCCGAATCTCTACAGGGGAGAGGAGACCAAAAACATTCAGTACTTC	CASSPNLYRGEETKNIQYF